This T cell receptor beta chain was captured by sequencing in a study of human thymus T cells. Corrective cardiac operations yielded the resected thymus tissue. Having corrective surgery for congenital heart defects, healthy Finnish infants were the ones who donated. Broader study findings: Apparent skewing of V and J gene usage characterized both thymic and blood repertoires. Related reports documented highly overlapping thymic repertoires among unrelated individuals.

Produced via immunoSEQ multiplex PCR; TCRdb's table is partial and in-frame only. The sample includes tens of thousands of clones, 85% to 95% of them seen just once. The V segment lost 3 bases and the J segment 6 bases; nucleotides outside the gene matches: 6. From germline, CDR1 is LNHDA and CDR2 SQIVND (reference sequence). CDR3 length: 15 amino acids. In the case of this clone: The antigen remains unidentified.

The sample consisted of thymus tissue. The chain employs TRBV19 and TRBJ2-2; 8 nucleotides align to TRBD2. The sequence derives from a girl less than two years old with a congenital heart defect but otherwise immunologically healthy. The CDR3 DNA reads as TGTGCCAGTAGTATGGGAGCGGGAGACGCCGGGGAGCTGTTTTTT. It is translated as CASSMGAGDAGELFF.